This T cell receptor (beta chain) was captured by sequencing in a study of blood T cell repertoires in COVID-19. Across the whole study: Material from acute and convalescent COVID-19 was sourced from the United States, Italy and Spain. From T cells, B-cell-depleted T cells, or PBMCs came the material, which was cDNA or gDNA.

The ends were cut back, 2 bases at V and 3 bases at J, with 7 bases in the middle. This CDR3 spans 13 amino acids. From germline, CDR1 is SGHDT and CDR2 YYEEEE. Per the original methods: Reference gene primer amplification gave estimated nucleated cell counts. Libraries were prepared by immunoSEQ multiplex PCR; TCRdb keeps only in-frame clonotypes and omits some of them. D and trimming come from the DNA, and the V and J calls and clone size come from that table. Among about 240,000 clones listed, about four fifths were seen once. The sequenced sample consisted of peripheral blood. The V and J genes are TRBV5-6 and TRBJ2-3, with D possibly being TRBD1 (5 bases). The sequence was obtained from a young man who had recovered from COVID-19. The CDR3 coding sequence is TGTGCCAGCAGCTTAAAGGGGACAGATACGCAGTATTTT. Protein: CASSLKGTDTQYF.